The sequence of this TCR beta chain was determined in a study of graft-versus-host responses after intestinal transplantation. Findings of the study overall: Among recipient marrow samples, GvH clones were found; some appeared first in ileum or blood.

Trimming left V 3 bases short and J 1 base short, with 0 bases between. The CDR3 spans 11 residues. The germline V gene has CDR1 KGHSH and CDR2 LQKENI. For this clone: Its antigen is unidentified.

Libraries were prepared by immunoSEQ multiplex PCR; TCRdb keeps only in-frame clonotypes and omits some of them. The table shows tens of thousands of clones, with around nine tenths occurring only once. The input for sequencing was bone marrow, taken nearly 750 days after intestinal transplantation. The TCR sequence derives from a human patient who received an intestinal transplant, so some T cells may come from the graft donor. The J gene is TRBJ2-5, the V gene TRBV18; D gene ambiguous. CDR3 amino acids: CASSPQETQYF. The CDR3, as DNA: TGTGCCAGCTCACCCCAAGAGACCCAGTACTTC.